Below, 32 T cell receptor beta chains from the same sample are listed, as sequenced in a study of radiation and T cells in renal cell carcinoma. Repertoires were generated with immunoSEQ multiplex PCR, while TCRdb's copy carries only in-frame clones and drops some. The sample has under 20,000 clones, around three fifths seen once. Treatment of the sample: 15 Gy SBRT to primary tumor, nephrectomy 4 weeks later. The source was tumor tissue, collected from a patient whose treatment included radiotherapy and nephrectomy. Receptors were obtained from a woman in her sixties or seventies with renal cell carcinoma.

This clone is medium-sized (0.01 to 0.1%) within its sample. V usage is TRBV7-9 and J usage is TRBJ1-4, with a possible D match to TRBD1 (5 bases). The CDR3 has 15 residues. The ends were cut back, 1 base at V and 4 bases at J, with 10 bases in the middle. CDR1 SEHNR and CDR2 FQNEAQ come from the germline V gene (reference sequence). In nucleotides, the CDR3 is TGTGCCAGCAGCTTAGGACAGACCGATAATGAAAAACTGTTTTTT. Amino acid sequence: CASSLGQTDNEKLFF.

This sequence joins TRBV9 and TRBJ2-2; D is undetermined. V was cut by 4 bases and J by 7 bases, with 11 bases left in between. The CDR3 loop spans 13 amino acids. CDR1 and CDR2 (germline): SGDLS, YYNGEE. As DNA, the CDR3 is TGTGCCAGCAGCCCAGGCCCCGACGGGGAGCTGTTTTTT. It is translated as CASSPGPDGELFF.

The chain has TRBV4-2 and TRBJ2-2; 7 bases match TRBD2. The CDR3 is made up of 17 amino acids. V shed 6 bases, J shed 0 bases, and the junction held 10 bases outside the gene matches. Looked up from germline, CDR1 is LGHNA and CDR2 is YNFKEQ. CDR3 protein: CASRPGAGVANTGELFF. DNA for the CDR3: TGTGCCAGCAGACCCGGGGCGGGAGTCGCGAACACCGGGGAGCTGTTTTTT.

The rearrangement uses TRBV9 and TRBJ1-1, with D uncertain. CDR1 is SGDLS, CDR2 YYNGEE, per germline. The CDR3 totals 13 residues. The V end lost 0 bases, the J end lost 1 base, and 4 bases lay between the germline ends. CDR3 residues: CASSVETNTEAFF. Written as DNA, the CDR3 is TGTGCCAGCAGCGTAGAAACGAACACTGAAGCTTTCTTT.

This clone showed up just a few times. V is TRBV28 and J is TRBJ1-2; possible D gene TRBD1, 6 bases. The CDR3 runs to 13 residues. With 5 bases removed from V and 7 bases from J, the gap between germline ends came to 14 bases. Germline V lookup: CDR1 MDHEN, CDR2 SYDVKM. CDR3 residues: CASSPTGQRGYTF. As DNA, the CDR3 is TGTGCCAGCAGTCCAACGGGACAACGTGGCTACACCTTC.

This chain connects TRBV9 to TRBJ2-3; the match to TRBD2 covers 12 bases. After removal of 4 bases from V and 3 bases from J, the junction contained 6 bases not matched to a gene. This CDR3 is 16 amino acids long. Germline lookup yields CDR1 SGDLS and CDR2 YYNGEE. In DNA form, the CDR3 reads TGTGCCAGCAGCTCTCTAGCGGGAGGGCCAACAGATACGCAGTATTTT. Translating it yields CASSSLAGGPTDTQYF. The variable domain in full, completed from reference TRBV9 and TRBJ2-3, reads DSGVTQTPKHLITATGQRVTLRCSPRSGDLSVYWYQQSLDQGLQFLIQYYNGEERAKGNILERFSAQQFPDLHSELNLSSLELGDSALYFCASSSLAGGPTDTQYFGPGTRLTVL.

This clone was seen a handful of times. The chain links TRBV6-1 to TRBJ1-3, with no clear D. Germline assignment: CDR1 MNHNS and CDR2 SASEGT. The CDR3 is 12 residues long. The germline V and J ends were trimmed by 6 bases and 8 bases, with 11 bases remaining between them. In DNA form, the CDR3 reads TGTGCCAGCAGCGTGGTAGCGGACACCATATATTTT. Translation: CASSVVADTIYF.

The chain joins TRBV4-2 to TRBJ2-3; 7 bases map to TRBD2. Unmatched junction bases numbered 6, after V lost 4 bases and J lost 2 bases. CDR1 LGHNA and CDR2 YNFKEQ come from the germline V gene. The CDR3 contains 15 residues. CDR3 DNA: TGTGCCAGCAGCCCCCTGAGCGGGGCCACAGATACGCAGTATTTT. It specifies CASSPLSGATDTQYF.

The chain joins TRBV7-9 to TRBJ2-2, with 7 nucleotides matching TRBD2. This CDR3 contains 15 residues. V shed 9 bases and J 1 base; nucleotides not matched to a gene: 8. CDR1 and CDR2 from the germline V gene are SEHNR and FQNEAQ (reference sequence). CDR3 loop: CARGSGTKNTGELFF. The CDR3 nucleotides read TGTGCCAGGGGATCCGGGACTAAGAACACCGGGGAGCTGTTTTTT.

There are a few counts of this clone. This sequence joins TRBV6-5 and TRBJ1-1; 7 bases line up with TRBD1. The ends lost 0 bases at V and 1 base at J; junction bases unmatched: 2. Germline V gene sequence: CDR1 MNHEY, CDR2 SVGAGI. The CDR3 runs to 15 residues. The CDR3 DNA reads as TGTGCCAGCAGTTACTCGGGACAGCCGAACACTGAAGCTTTCTTT. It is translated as CASSYSGQPNTEAFF.

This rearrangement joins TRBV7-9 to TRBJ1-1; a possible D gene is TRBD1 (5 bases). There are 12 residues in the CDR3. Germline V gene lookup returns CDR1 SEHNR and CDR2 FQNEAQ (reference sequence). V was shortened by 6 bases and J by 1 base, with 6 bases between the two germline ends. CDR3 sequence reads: CASRRGNTEAFF. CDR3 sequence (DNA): TGTGCCAGCAGAAGGGGGAACACTGAAGCTTTCTTT. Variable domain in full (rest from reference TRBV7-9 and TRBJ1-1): DTGVSQNPRHKITKRGQNVTFRCDPISEHNRLYWYRQTLGQGPEFLTYFQNEAQLEKSRLLSDRFSAERPKGSFSTLEIQRTEQGDSAMYLCASRRGNTEAFFGQGTRLTVV.

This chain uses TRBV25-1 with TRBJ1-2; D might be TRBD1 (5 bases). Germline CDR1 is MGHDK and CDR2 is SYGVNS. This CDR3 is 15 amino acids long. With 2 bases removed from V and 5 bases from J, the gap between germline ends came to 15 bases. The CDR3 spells CASSEPGVGVYGYTF. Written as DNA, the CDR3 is TGTGCCAGCAGTGAACCCGGGGTGGGGGTTTATGGCTACACCTTC.

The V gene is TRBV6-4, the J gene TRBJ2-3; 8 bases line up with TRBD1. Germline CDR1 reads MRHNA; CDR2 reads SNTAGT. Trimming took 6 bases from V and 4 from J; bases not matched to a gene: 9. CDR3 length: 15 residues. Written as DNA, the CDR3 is TGTGCCAGCAGCCCCAGCCAGGGGGCGGCAGATACGCAGTATTTT. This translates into CASSPSQGAADTQYF.

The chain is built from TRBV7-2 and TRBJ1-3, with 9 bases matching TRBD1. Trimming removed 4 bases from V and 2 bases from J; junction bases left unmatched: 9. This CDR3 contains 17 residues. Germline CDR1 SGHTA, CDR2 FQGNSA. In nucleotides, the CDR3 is TGTGCCAGCAGCTACATCTCAGGGGACAGGGCTGGAAACACCATATATTTT. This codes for CASSYISGDRAGNTIYF.

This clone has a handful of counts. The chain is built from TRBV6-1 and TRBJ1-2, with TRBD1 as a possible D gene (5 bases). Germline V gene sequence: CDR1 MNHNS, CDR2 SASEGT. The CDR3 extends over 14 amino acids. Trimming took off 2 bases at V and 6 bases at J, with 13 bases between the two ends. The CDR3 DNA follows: TGTGCCAGCAGTGAACAGGCCGGAGGGGATGGCTACACCTTC. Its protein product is CASSEQAGGDGYTF.

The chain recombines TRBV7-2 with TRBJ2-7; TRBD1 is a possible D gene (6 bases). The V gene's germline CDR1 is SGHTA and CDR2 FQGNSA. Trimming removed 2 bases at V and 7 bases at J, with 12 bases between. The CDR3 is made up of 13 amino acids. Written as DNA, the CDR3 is TGTGCCAGCAGCTTACACAGGGAGTGGGAGCAGTACTTC. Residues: CASSLHREWEQYF.

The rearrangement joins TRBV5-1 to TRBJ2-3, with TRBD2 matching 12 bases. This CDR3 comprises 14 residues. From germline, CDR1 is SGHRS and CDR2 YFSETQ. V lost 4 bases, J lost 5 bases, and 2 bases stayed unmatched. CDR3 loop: CASSGGLAGDTQYF. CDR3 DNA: TGCGCCAGCAGCGGGGGACTAGCGGGAGATACGCAGTATTTT. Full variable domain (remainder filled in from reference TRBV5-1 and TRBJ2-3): KAGVTQTPRYLIKTRGQQVTLSCSPISGHRSVSWYQQTPGQGLQFLFEYFSETQRNKGNFPGRFSGRQFSNSRSEMNVSTLELGDSALYLCASSGGLAGDTQYFGPGTRLTVL.

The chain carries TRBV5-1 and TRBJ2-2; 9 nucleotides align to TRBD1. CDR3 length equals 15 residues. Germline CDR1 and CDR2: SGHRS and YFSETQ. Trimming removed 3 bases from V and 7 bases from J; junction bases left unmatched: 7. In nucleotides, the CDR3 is TGCGCCAGCAGCTCCCAGGGACAGGGTGTCGGGGAGCTGTTTTTT. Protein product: CASSSQGQGVGELFF. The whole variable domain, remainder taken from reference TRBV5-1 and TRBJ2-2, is KAGVTQTPRYLIKTRGQQVTLSCSPISGHRSVSWYQQTPGQGLQFLFEYFSETQRNKGNFPGRFSGRQFSNSRSEMNVSTLELGDSALYLCASSSQGQGVGELFFGEGSRLTVL.

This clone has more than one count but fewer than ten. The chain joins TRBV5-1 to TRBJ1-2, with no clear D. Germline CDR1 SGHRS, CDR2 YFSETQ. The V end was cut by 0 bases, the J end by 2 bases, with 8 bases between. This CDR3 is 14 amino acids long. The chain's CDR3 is CASSLGDPNYGYTF. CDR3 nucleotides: TGCGCCAGCAGCTTGGGAGATCCAAACTATGGCTACACCTTC.

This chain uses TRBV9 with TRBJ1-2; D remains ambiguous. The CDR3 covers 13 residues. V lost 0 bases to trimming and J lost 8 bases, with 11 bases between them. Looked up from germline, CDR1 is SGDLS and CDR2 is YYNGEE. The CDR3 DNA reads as TGTGCCAGCAGCGTAGTTCCCGGGCAGGGCTACACCTTC. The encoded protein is CASSVVPGQGYTF.

For the CDR3, the DNA is TGTGCCAGCAGCCTCCGGCCGCGGGGGGGCCGGGACAATGAGCAGTTCTTC. Protein product: CASSLRPRGGRDNEQFF. The chain carries TRBV7-3 and TRBJ2-1; 9 bases are shared with TRBD2. CDR3 length equals 17 residues. Germline V gene sequence: CDR1 SGHTA, CDR2 FQGTGA. The ends lost 5 bases at V and 5 bases at J; junction bases unmatched: 13.

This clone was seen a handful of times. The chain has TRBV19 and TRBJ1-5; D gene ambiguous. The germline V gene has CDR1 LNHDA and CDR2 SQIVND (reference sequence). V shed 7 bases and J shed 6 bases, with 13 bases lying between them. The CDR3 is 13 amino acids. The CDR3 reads CASNRGGAQPQHF. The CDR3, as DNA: TGTGCCAGTAACAGAGGCGGAGCTCAGCCCCAGCATTTT.

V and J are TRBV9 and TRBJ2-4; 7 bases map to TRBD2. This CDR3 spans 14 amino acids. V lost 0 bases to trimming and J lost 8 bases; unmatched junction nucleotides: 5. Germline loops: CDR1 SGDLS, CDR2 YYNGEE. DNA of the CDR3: TGTGCCAGCAGCGTAGGTAGCGGGCAAGACATTCAGTACTTC. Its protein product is CASSVGSGQDIQYF. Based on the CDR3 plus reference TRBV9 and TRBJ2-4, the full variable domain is DSGVTQTPKHLITATGQRVTLRCSPRSGDLSVYWYQQSLDQGLQFLIQYYNGEERAKGNILERFSAQQFPDLHSELNLSSLELGDSALYFCASSVGSGQDIQYFGAGTRLSVL.

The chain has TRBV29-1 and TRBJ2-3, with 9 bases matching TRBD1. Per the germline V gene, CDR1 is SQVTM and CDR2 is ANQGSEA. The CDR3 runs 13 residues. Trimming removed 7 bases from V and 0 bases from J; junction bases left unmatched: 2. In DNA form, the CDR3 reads TGCAGCGCAGGACAGGGGAGCACAGATACGCAGTATTTT. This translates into CSAGQGSTDTQYF.

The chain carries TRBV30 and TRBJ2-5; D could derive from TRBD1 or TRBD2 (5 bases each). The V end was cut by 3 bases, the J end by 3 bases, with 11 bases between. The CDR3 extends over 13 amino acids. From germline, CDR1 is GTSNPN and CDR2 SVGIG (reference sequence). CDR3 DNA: TGTGCCTGGAGCGGGGCTACTAAAGAGACCCAGTACTTC. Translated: CAWSGATKETQYF.

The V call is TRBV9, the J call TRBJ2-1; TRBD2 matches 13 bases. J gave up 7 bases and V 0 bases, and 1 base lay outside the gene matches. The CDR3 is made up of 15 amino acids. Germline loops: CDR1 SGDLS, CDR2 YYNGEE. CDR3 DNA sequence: TGTGCCAGCAGCGTAGAACTAGCGGGAGGGAATGAGCAGTTCTTC. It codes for CASSVELAGGNEQFF.

The CDR3 spells CASSDKTGGVQKQYF. The DNA of the CDR3 is TGTGCCAGCAGTGATAAGACAGGGGGCGTCCAAAAGCAGTACTTC. This rearrangement joins TRBV6-1 to TRBJ2-7; TRBD1 agrees at 10 bases. Germline-derived CDR1 and CDR2 are MNHNS and SASEGT. V dropped 3 bases and J dropped 8; count of bases not matched to a gene: 10. This CDR3 region has 15 residues.

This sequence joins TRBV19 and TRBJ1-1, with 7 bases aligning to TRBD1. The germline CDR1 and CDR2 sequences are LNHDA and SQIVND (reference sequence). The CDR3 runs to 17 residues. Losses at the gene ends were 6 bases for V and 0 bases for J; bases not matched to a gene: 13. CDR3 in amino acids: CASSKGTGTDMNTEAFF. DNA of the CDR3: TGTGCCAGTAGCAAGGGTACCGGGACAGACATGAACACTGAAGCTTTCTTT. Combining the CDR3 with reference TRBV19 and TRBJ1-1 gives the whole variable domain DGGITQSPKYLFRKEGQNVTLSCEQNLNHDAMYWYRQDPGQGLRLIYYSQIVNDFQKGDIAEGYSVSREKKESFPLTVTSAQKNPTAFYLCASSKGTGTDMNTEAFFGQGTRLTVV.

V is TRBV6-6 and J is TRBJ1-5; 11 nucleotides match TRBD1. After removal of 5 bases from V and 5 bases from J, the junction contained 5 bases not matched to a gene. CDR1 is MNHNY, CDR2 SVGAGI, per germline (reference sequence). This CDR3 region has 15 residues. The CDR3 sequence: CASSPGTGGHQPQHF. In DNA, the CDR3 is TGTGCCAGCAGTCCCGGGACAGGGGGGCATCAGCCCCAGCATTTT.

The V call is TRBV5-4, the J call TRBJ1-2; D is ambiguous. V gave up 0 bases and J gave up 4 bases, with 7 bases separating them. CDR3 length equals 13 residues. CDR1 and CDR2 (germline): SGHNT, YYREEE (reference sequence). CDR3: CASSLAGSYGYTF. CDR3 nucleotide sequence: TGTGCCAGCAGCTTGGCGGGGTCCTATGGCTACACCTTC.

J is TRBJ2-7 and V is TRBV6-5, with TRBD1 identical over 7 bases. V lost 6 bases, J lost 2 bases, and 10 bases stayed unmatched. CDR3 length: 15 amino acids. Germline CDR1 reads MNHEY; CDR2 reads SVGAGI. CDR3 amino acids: CASSPPPDRAYEQYF. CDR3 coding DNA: TGTGCCAGCAGCCCTCCACCTGACAGGGCCTACGAGCAGTACTTC.

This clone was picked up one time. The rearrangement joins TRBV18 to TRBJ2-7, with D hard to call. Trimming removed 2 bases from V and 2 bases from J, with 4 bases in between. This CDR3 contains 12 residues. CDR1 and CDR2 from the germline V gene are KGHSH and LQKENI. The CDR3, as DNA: TGTGCCAGCTCACCATCCCCCTACGAGCAGTACTTC. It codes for CASSPSPYEQYF.